This is a list of T cell receptor beta chains from one sample in a study of shared clonotypes between healthy human individuals. The method was immunoSEQ multiplex PCR; TCRdb's version includes in-frame clones alone and lacks a portion of them. The sample lists around 2.5 million clones, over 85% occurring once. The material sequenced was naive CD4+ T cells from PBMCs. The receptors here all came from a man aged 18-30 years in good health. Some clones in this sample may be carry-over from other donors' samples. The CDR3 runs from the conserved cysteine through the conserved F or W. The order of the fields is clone size, CDR3 length, D gene, J gene, V gene, CDR3 protein, CDR3 DNA. The D gene is left open where the match is weak. Clone size appears in some rows only: once, few, many, or a class for an expanded clone.

NA | 15 | NA | TRBJ2-5 | TRBV5-8 | CASSLGTRVKSAQYF | TGTGCCAGCAGCTTGGGAACCAGGGTCAAGTCGGCCCAGTACTTC
NA | 14 | TRBD1 | TRBJ2-5 | TRBV15 | CATSRGDRQETQYF | TGTGCCACCAGCAGGGGGGACAGACAAGAGACCCAGTACTTC
NA | 15 | NA | TRBJ2-7 | TRBV7-9 | CASSFVGRQTYEQYF | TGTGCCAGCAGCTTTGTTGGACGGCAGACCTACGAGCAGTACTTC
NA | 16 | TRBD2 | TRBJ2-1 | TRBV4-1 | CASSQWNPGLAGEQFF | TGCGCCAGCAGCCAATGGAATCCGGGACTAGCGGGTGAGCAGTTCTTC
NA | 16 | NA | TRBJ2-3 | TRBV6-6 | CASSYAVPGRTDTQYF | TGTGCCAGCAGTTACGCTGTGCCGGGGCGCACAGATACGCAGTATTTT
NA | 16 | TRBD1 | TRBJ2-7 | TRBV7-2 | CASSFRPGQGPYEQYF | TGTGCCAGCAGCTTTAGACCGGGACAGGGCCCCTACGAGCAGTACTTC
NA | 18 | TRBD2 | TRBJ2-7 | TRBV15 | CATSRDSVLKREEYEQYF | TGTGCCACCAGCAGAGATTCGGTATTGAAGCGGGAGGAATACGAGCAGTACTTC
NA | 15 | NA | TRBJ1-2 | TRBV7-9 | CASSAGRIINYGYTF | TGTGCCAGCAGCGCCGGGAGAATTATTAACTATGGCTACACCTTC
NA | 14 | TRBD1 | TRBJ1-1 | TRBV14 | CASSRRDSQTEAFF | TGTGCCAGCAGCAGAAGGGACAGTCAGACTGAAGCTTTCTTT
few | 14 | TRBD2 | TRBJ2-1 | TRBV5-1 | CASSPGGSYNEQFF | TGCGCCAGCAGCCCGGGGGGCTCCTACAATGAGCAGTTCTTC
NA | 13 | TRBD2 | TRBJ2-7 | TRBV7-3 | CASSLRAGDEQYF | TGTGCCAGCAGCTTAAGAGCGGGGGACGAGCAGTACTTC
NA | 15 | NA | TRBJ1-1 | TRBV7-2 | CASSSGPGLFVEAFF | TGTGCCAGCAGCTCAGGGCCGGGCCTGTTCGTCGAAGCTTTCTTT
NA | 15 | NA | TRBJ2-7 | TRBV11-2 | CASSLGNRGGYEQYF | TGTGCCAGCAGCTTAGGAAACAGGGGAGGCTACGAGCAGTACTTC
NA | 17 | TRBD1 | TRBJ1-5 | TRBV7-9 | CASSPGTGKGSNQPQHF | TGTGCCAGCAGCCCCGGGACAGGGAAGGGGAGCAATCAGCCCCAGCATTTT
NA | 16 | NA | TRBJ2-5 | TRBV5-4 | CASSLVAQGRRETQYF | TGTGCCAGCAGCTTGGTGGCCCAGGGTAGACGAGAGACCCAGTACTTC
NA | 13 | NA | TRBJ1-5 | TRBV4-1 | CASSRDRKEPQHF | TGCGCCAGCAGCCGAGACAGAAAGGAGCCCCAGCATTTT
NA | 14 | NA | TRBJ2-7 | TRBV19 | CASSRGTGYYEQYF | TGTGCCAGTAGTAGGGGTACAGGGTACTACGAGCAGTACTTC
NA | 15 | NA | TRBJ1-2 | TRBV29-1 | CSVDRTAAASYGYTF | TGCAGCGTTGACCGGACGGCCGCTGCTAGCTATGGCTACACCTTC
once | 16 | TRBD1 | TRBJ2-3 | TRBV5-6 | CASSLRLTGAPDTQYF | TGTGCCAGCAGCCTTAGACTAACAGGGGCGCCAGATACGCAGTATTTT
once | 14 | NA | TRBJ2-3 | TRBV6-1 | CASSTSGATDTQYF | TGTGCCAGCAGTACGAGCGGAGCCACAGATACGCAGTATTTT
NA | 13 | NA | TRBJ1-1 | TRBV7-9 | CASSLEVGTEAFF | TGTGCCAGCAGCTTAGAGGTTGGCACTGAAGCTTTCTTT
NA | 19 | TRBD2 | TRBJ2-3 | TRBV5-1 | CASSTLLNSGRQSTDTQYF | TGCGCCAGCAGCACACTACTAAATAGCGGGAGGCAAAGCACAGATACGCAGTATTTT
few | 15 | NA | TRBJ1-5 | TRBV27 | CASSPWARDRQPQHF | TGTGCCAGCAGTCCCTGGGCCAGGGACCGCCAGCCCCAGCATTTT
NA | 15 | NA | TRBJ2-7 | TRBV28 | CASSGGAGSSYEQYF | TGTGCCAGCAGTGGGGGAGCTGGGAGCTCCTACGAGCAGTACTTC
NA | 11 | TRBD1 | TRBJ1-2 | TRBV29-1 | CSVWTGYGYTF | TGCAGCGTCTGGACAGGCTATGGCTACACCTTC
NA | 14 | NA | TRBJ1-2 | TRBV27 | CASSFRGQPDGYTF | TGTGCCAGCAGTTTTCGCGGACAGCCCGATGGCTACACCTTC